This is a list of T cell receptor beta chains from one sample in a study of CD8+ T cells in alopecia areata. The assay was immunoSEQ multiplex PCR, and TCRdb's table has in-frame clones only and misses some. The sample yields about 170,000 clones, about 54% seen once. The input for sequencing was CD4+ T cells sorted from blood, taken at approximately week 55, from a patient treated with tofacitinib. The receptors here all came from a human donor with alopecia areata. CDR3s include the opening cysteine and the closing phenylalanine or tryptophan. Fields, in order: J gene, D gene, V gene, clone size, CDR3 protein, CDR3 DNA. A D gene is named only where the DNA matches it firmly. Clone size is stated in some rows and not others, as once, few, many or a class when expanded.

TRBJ1-2 | NA | TRBV29-1 | once | CSVDPGTGYGYTF | TGCAGCGTTGATCCCGGGACGGGCTATGGCTACACCTTC
TRBJ2-5 | TRBD1 | TRBV27 | NA | CASSTKRQGWGETQYF | TGTGCCAGCAGTACGAAACGACAGGGGTGGGGGGAGACCCAGTACTTC
TRBJ1-2 | NA | TRBV6-6 | many | CASSHGQIYGYTF | TGTGCCAGCAGCCACGGACAGATCTATGGCTACACCTTC
TRBJ1-5 | NA | TRBV15 | NA | CATSRDRAYQPQHF | TGTGCCACCAGCAGAGACAGGGCTTATCAGCCCCAGCATTTT
TRBJ2-7 | NA | TRBV15 | NA | CATSRDPGSYEQYF | TGTGCCACCAGCAGAGATCCGGGAAGCTACGAGCAGTACTTC
TRBJ2-7 | NA | TRBV10-3 | NA | CAISSQSYEQYF | TGTGCCATCAGTTCTCAATCCTACGAGCAGTACTTC
TRBJ1-2 | TRBD1 | TRBV5-1 | NA | CASSLGQGFYGYTF | TGCGCCAGCAGCCTCGGACAGGGGTTCTATGGCTACACCTTC
TRBJ1-1 | NA | TRBV14 | NA | CASSEGQMMNTEAFF | TGTGCCAGCAGCGAAGGACAGATGATGAACACTGAAGCTTTCTTT
TRBJ2-3 | NA | TRBV29-1 | few | CSVGGATDTQYF | TGCAGCGTTGGCGGGGCTACAGATACGCAGTATTTT
TRBJ1-2 | NA | TRBV7-9 | NA | CASSFLGGGYTF | TGTGCCAGCAGCTTTCTGGGTGGCGGCTACACCTTC
TRBJ1-4 | NA | TRBV6-6 | NA | CASSYEWTATNEKLFF | TGTGCCAGCAGTTACGAGTGGACAGCAACTAATGAAAAACTGTTTTTT
TRBJ2-2 | NA | TRBV10-3 | NA | CASSGDRYGELFF | TGTGCCAGCAGTGGAGACAGATACGGGGAGCTGTTTTTT